The 10 T cell receptor beta chains presented below share a single source sample, sequenced in a study of CD8+ T cells in alopecia areata. Once RNA had been extracted, it was reverse transcribed into cDNA to act as the sequencing template. Sequencing was performed with immunoSEQ multiplex PCR; in TCRdb, only in-frame clones are kept and a portion is missing. The sample has approximately 140,000 clones, over 45% seen once; the top ten hold roughly 6.8%. What was sequenced was CD4+ T cells sorted from blood. Source of these receptors: a human donor with alopecia areata.

This clone was detected only once. The chain couples TRBV30 to TRBJ1-5, with TRBD1 matching over 11 bases. Looked up from germline, CDR1 is GTSNPN and CDR2 is SVGIG (reference sequence). This CDR3 is 14 amino acids long. J was trimmed by 7 bases and V by 2 bases; bases with no gene match: 4. The CDR3 loop is CAWSTGQGVQPQHF. The CDR3 bases are TGTGCCTGGAGTACGGGACAGGGGGTACAGCCCCAGCATTTT.

The J gene is TRBJ2-1, the V gene TRBV5-1; 11 positions agree with TRBD2. Trimming took 6 bases from V and 6 from J; bases not matched to a gene: 2. The CDR3 runs 13 residues. CDR1 and CDR2 from the germline V gene are SGHRS and YFSETQ. CDR3 DNA sequence: TGCGCCAGCAATCTAGCGGGAGGCAATGAGCAGTTCTTC. Its protein product is CASNLAGGNEQFF.

V gene TRBV29-1 combines with J gene TRBJ1-2; 8 nucleotides match TRBD1. V was pared by 6 bases and J by 5 bases, with 11 bases of the junction left unmatched. The V gene's germline CDR1 is SQVTM and CDR2 ANQGSEA. CDR3 length: 14 amino acids. The CDR3 sequence: CSVGGTGKPYGYTF. CDR3 in DNA: TGCAGCGTGGGTGGGACAGGAAAGCCGTATGGCTACACCTTC.

The chain carries TRBV4-1 and TRBJ2-1; D perhaps matches TRBD2 (5 bases). Germline V lookup: CDR1 MGHRA, CDR2 YSYEKL. Trimming left V 7 bases short and J 5 bases short, with 12 bases between. The CDR3 loop spans 13 amino acids. Here the CDR3 reads CASKGAVNNEQFF. CDR3 nucleotides: TGCGCCAGCAAAGGAGCGGTTAACAATGAGCAGTTCTTC.

There are a few counts of this clone. Other DNA sequences within the sample encode an identical CDR3. This rearrangement joins TRBV5-1 to TRBJ1-1; maybe TRBD1 (6 bases). The CDR3 sequence is 11 residues long. CDR1 and CDR2 from the germline V gene are SGHRS and YFSETQ. The ends were cut back, 5 bases at V and 4 bases at J, with 6 bases in the middle. In DNA form, the CDR3 reads TGCGCCAGCAGACAGGGCACTGAAGCTTTCTTT. This translates into CASRQGTEAFF.

The rearrangement links TRBV29-1 to TRBJ1-1; TRBD1 might be the D (6 bases). This CDR3 contains 13 residues. Germline V gene data show CDR1 as SQVTM and CDR2 as ANQGSEA. Trimming shortened V by 5 bases and J by 0 bases, and 10 bases separated the two germline ends. Here the CDR3 reads CSVKDSMNTEAFF. The CDR3, as DNA: TGCAGCGTTAAGGACAGTATGAACACTGAAGCTTTCTTT. Full variable domain (rest looked up from reference TRBV29-1 and TRBJ1-1): SAVISQKPSRDICQRGTSLTIQCQVDSQVTMMFWYRQQPGQSLTLIATANQGSEATYESGFVIDKFPISRPNLTFSTLTVSNMSPEDSSIYLCSVKDSMNTEAFFGQGTRLTVV.

This clone showed up just a few times. The V and J genes are TRBV10-3 and TRBJ1-5; 8 nucleotides match TRBD1. The germline CDR1 and CDR2 sequences are ENHRY and SYGVKD. The CDR3 covers 12 residues. J gave up 5 bases and V 8 bases, and 2 bases lay outside the gene matches. The CDR3 here is CAIQGADQPQHF. The CDR3 DNA follows: TGTGCCATCCAGGGGGCGGATCAGCCCCAGCATTTT.

The gene calls are TRBV30 and TRBJ2-1, with 7 bases lining up with TRBD1. The germline V gene encodes CDR1 GTSNPN and CDR2 SVGIG (reference sequence). This CDR3 spans 14 amino acids. J gave up 6 bases and V 2 bases, and 7 bases lay outside the gene matches. The chain's CDR3 is CAWSTKTGTNEQFF. In nucleotides, the CDR3 is TGTGCCTGGAGTACGAAGACAGGGACCAATGAGCAGTTCTTC.

The genes are TRBV4-1 and TRBJ2-3, with D hard to call. The V end was cut by 2 bases, the J end by 2 bases, with 8 bases between. This CDR3 has 14 residues. Per the germline V gene, CDR1 is MGHRA and CDR2 is YSYEKL. The DNA of the CDR3 is TGCGCCAGCAGCCAAAGGTTCTTCACAGATACGCAGTATTTT. The encoded protein is CASSQRFFTDTQYF.

In its sample, this clone was seen once. The J gene is TRBJ1-2, the V gene TRBV20-1; D is possibly TRBD1 (6 bases). Germline assignment: CDR1 DFQATT and CDR2 SNEGSKA (reference sequence). The CDR3 length is 11 residues. V dropped 7 bases and J dropped 3 bases, with 9 bases sitting between them. CDR3 DNA sequence: TGCAGTGTCAGGGGCGACTATGGCTACACCTTC. This gives the protein CSVRGDYGYTF.